This T cell receptor beta chain came from a study of T cell repertoires in cytomegalovirus infection (dated by TCRdb to 2018 to 2020). A note on the overall study: Peptide stimulations targeted recently identified HLA-C-restricted CMV epitopes, whose presentation resists viral immunomodulation, together with well-studied HLA-B-restricted epitopes. Because public TCR beta signatures pointed to carriage of CMV infection together with the matching HLA type, the HLA type of each donor mattered for the analysis. Study-level results and caveats: In the ex vivo response, HLA-C-restricted CMV-specific TCR beta clonotypes were dominant, and in two of eight donors the single most frequent clonotype came from this HLA-C-restricted group. In both this cohort and an independent cohort of some 380 donors, the cumulative frequency of public TCR beta family members distinguished carriers of CMV infection plus the relevant HLA type.

This specimen's treatment or condition label, interpreted: in vitro stimulation with specific CMV peptide epitopes to enrich CMV-specific T cells. The instrument was an Illumina HiSeq 1500. TCRdb reworked the public reads: Q25 trimming with fastp, MiXCR clone assembly, productive beta chains retained. Identical CDR3 proteins give one entry, which carries the most common genes and DNA. Present in this sample are some 320,000 distinct CDR3 sequences, about 28% of which were seen just once. The ten largest clones represent roughly 20% of the sample. On this clonotype: The specificity of this receptor is unknown. There are no base qualities to consult, and no much larger clone falls within one base.

The receptor was isolated from a human donor in good health (CMV status not recorded). Some clones in this sample may be carry-over from other donors' samples. The source material was cultured PBMCs, sampled from culture after CMV antigen stimulation.

Read as DNA, the sequence is TGTGCCACCAGCCTCGGACTAGTAATCAACTACGAGCAGTACTTC. Its protein reads: CATSLGLVINYEQYF. The chain was built from TRBV15 and TRBJ2-7; 7 of the junction bases match TRBD2. V has 5 bases trimmed and J has 3 bases trimmed; junction bases matching no gene number 10. CDR1 and CDR2, looked up from the germline V gene (reference sequence), are LNHNV and YYDKDF. From the cysteine up to the phenylalanine, the CDR3 has a length of 15 residues. Only CDR3 DNA is held: 45 bases, read in frame from base 1.